The TCR beta chain described here comes from a study of T cell repertoires in cytomegalovirus infection. Overall study: HLA-B-restricted CMV epitopes that are well studied, plus recently identified HLA-C-restricted ones, were used by the study. A matching HLA type, together with CMV infection, was signaled by public TCR beta signatures. Study conclusions and caveats: The response measured ex vivo was dominated by TCR beta clonotypes (HLA-C-restricted and CMV-specific). Summed public TCR beta family frequency identified CMV carriers bearing the relevant HLA.

This clonotype was seen repeatedly, ten times or more. The antigen remains unidentified. A single record per CDR3 protein comes from TCRdb applying MiXCR to the reads. The sample lists some 900,000 distinct CDR3 sequences, about 31% occurring once. Germline lookup yields CDR1 SGHVS and CDR2 FQNEAQ. Trimming at V came to 3 bases and at J to 4 bases, leaving 6 bases not matched to a gene. The CDR3 length is 15 residues. Sequenced here: cultured CD8+ T cells from PBMCs, sampled from culture after CMV antigen stimulation. The chain employs TRBV7-8 and TRBJ2-1; 7 bases align to TRBD1. This sequence originates from a human donor in good health (CMV status not recorded). Some clones in this sample may be carry-over from other donors' samples. Here the CDR3 reads CASSLTGTAYNEQFF. Here the CDR3 DNA reads TGTGCCAGCAGCTTGACCGGGACAGCTTACAATGAGCAGTTCTTC.